Listed here are 27 T cell receptor beta chains from one sample, sequenced in a study of blood T cell repertoires in COVID-19 (dated by TCRdb to 2018 to 2021). Library generation was performed with the immunoSEQ multiplex PCR assay. TCRdb took this table from immuneACCESS and kept in-frame rearrangements with V and J called. Such tables lack part of the clones; where checked against another copy, unresolved V genes explain under half of the gap, and the rest is unexplained. This sample holds 100,000 to 150,000 clones; 55% to 75% were observed only once. The biggest ten clones account for 2% to 2.5% of the sample. Sequenced: peripheral blood. The receptor source for this set is a woman in her seventies with acute or convalescent COVID-19.

CDR3 nucleotides: TGTGCCAGTAGTACCTTTAATGGGGGCGGAACTGAAGCTTTCTTT. Translating it yields CASSTFNGGGTEAFF. The rearrangement links TRBV19 to TRBJ1-1; possibly TRBD1 for D (6 bases). V was trimmed by 4 bases and J by 5 bases, leaving 17 bases between them. The CDR3 length is 15 residues. Germline V CDR1 and CDR2: LNHDA, SQIVND (reference sequence).

This chain uses TRBV5-5 with TRBJ1-4, with 8 positions matching TRBD1. The V and J ends lost 0 bases and 5 bases, in that order; junction bases with no gene match: 12. The CDR3 runs to 18 residues. The germline gives CDR1 SGHKS, CDR2 YYEKEE (reference sequence). The chain's CDR3 is CASSLAGAGGNWNEKLFF. The CDR3 DNA follows: TGTGCCAGCAGCTTGGCCGGGGCAGGGGGCAATTGGAATGAAAAACTGTTTTTT.

The chain has TRBV2 and TRBJ2-2; tentative D call: TRBD1 (5 bases). The CDR3 consists of 14 residues. Trimming took off 7 bases at V and 3 bases at J, with 12 bases between the two ends. From germline, CDR1 is SNHLY and CDR2 FYNNEI. The DNA for the CDR3 is TGTGCCAGCAATCCTGGGGCCTACACCGGGGAGCTGTTTTTT. Protein: CASNPGAYTGELFF.

J is TRBJ1-6 and V is TRBV6-6, with 9 nucleotides matching TRBD1. V dropped 2 bases and J dropped 6; count of bases not matched to a gene: 5. This CDR3 is 16 amino acids long. CDR1 is MNHNY, CDR2 SVGAGI, per germline (reference sequence). The CDR3 is CASSYPRDRVNSPLHF. For the CDR3, the DNA is TGTGCCAGCAGTTACCCCCGGGACAGGGTTAATTCACCCCTCCACTTT.

The rearrangement links TRBV5-1 to TRBJ1-3; possible D gene TRBD1, 5 bases. The CDR3 loop spans 19 amino acids. The ends were cut back, 1 base at V and 0 bases at J, with 20 bases in the middle. The germline V gene has CDR1 SGHRS and CDR2 YFSETQ. The CDR3: CASSLSPVGGTPSGNTIYF. DNA of the CDR3: TGCGCCAGCAGCTTGTCACCGGTTGGAGGGACCCCCTCTGGAAACACCATATATTTT.

The V gene is TRBV19, the J gene TRBJ1-4; 9 positions match TRBD1. The CDR3 has 16 residues. The germline CDR1 and CDR2 sequences are LNHDA and SQIVND (reference sequence). J lost 7 bases, V lost 5 bases, and 11 bases had no gene match. The CDR3 protein is CASSRDRDLIREKLFF. The CDR3 DNA reads TGTGCCAGTAGTCGGGACAGGGATTTGATCCGTGAAAAACTGTTTTTT.

CDR3 coding DNA: TGTGCCAGCAGTTCCACAGGGGCCGAAAAACTGTTTTTT. It translates to CASSSTGAEKLFF. V and J are TRBV28 and TRBJ1-4, with 7 bases aligning to TRBD1. V was clipped by 4 bases and J by 8 bases; unmatched bases: 4. The CDR3 loop spans 13 amino acids. From germline, CDR1 is MDHEN and CDR2 SYDVKM.

The chain is built from TRBV11-2 and TRBJ1-2; D perhaps matches TRBD1 (6 bases). The V and J ends lost 5 bases and 6 bases respectively, with 19 bases between them. The CDR3 totals 15 residues. Germline CDR1 SGHAT, CDR2 FQNNGV. CDR3: CASSPPPGTTDGYTF. CDR3 nucleotides: TGTGCCAGCAGCCCCCCCCCAGGGACAACGGATGGCTACACCTTC. The whole variable domain, filled in from reference TRBV11-2 and TRBJ1-2, reads EAGVAQSPRYKIIEKRQSVAFWCNPISGHATLYWYQQILGQGPKLLIQFQNNGVVDDSQLPKDRFSAERLKGVDSTLKIQPAKLEDSAVYLCASSPPPGTTDGYTFGSGTRLTVV.

The chain couples TRBV19 to TRBJ1-5; D possibly corresponds to TRBD1 (5 bases). The germline gives CDR1 LNHDA, CDR2 SQIVND (reference sequence). CDR3 length: 14 residues. V was clipped by 3 bases and J by 9 bases, with 15 bases between them. CDR3 protein: CASSISQGGMPQHF. The CDR3 DNA is TGTGCCAGTAGTATTTCTCAGGGAGGTATGCCCCAGCATTTT.

This chain links TRBV11-1 with TRBJ2-1; 8 bases align to TRBD2. The CDR3 covers 17 residues. Unmatched junction bases numbered 6, after V lost 0 bases and J lost 2 bases. Germline V gives CDR1 SGHAT, CDR2 FQDESV (reference sequence). The CDR3 bases are TGTGCCAGCAGCTTAGCCCTAGCGGGTGGGACCTACAATGAGCAGTTCTTC. It encodes CASSLALAGGTYNEQFF.

The genes are TRBV28 and TRBJ2-1, with 13 bases that match TRBD2. CDR1 MDHEN and CDR2 SYDVKM come from the germline V gene. V lost 6 bases, J lost 7 bases, and 9 bases stayed unmatched. CDR3 length equals 16 residues. The CDR3, as DNA: TGTGCCAGCAGAGGTGGACTAGCGGGAGTTTGGAATGAGCAGTTCTTC. Its translation: CASRGGLAGVWNEQFF.

V and J are TRBV4-1 and TRBJ1-5; D is unclear. V was cut by 1 base and J by 3 bases, with 10 bases left in between. The CDR3 consists of 15 residues. CDR1 and CDR2 from the germline V gene are MGHRA and YSYEKL. The DNA for the CDR3 is TGCGCCAGCAGCCAAGTTTCGGGGTCCAATCAGCCCCAGCATTTT. Its translation is CASSQVSGSNQPQHF.

This clone is a singleton in its sample. The CDR3 here is CASSIAQRGGIQYF. In DNA, the CDR3 is TGTGCCAGTAGTATAGCGCAGCGGGGAGGCATTCAGTACTTC. V and J are TRBV19 and TRBJ2-4; 7 positions match TRBD2. Germline V gives CDR1 LNHDA, CDR2 SQIVND (reference sequence). The CDR3 is 14 residues long. V trimming: 1 base; J trimming: 9 bases; junction bases outside the gene matches: 6.

J is TRBJ2-2 and V is TRBV7-9, with 9 bases fitting TRBD2. J lost 1 base, V lost 8 bases, and 8 bases had no gene match. This CDR3 has 16 amino acids. Germline lookup yields CDR1 SEHNR and CDR2 FQNEAQ (reference sequence). CDR3 in DNA: TGTGCCAGCCGCGAGTTTAGCGGGAGGAACACCGGGGAGCTGTTTTTT. This codes for CASREFSGRNTGELFF. The full variable domain, with the rest looked up from reference TRBV7-9 and TRBJ2-2, is DTGVSQNPRHKITKRGQNVTFRCDPISEHNRLYWYRQTLGQGPEFLTYFQNEAQLEKSRLLSDRFSAERPKGSFSTLEIQRTEQGDSAMYLCASREFSGRNTGELFFGEGSRLTVL.

The chain employs TRBV7-9 and TRBJ1-1; TRBD1 matches at 8 bases. Germline V CDR1 and CDR2: SEHNR, FQNEAQ (reference sequence). The CDR3 spans 13 residues. Germline trimming cut 5 bases from V and 7 bases from J; bases unmatched to any gene: 6. CDR3 sequence: CASSPTTGGEAFF. CDR3 DNA sequence: TGTGCCAGCAGCCCAACTACAGGGGGTGAAGCTTTCTTT.

The chain carries TRBV7-9 and TRBJ2-1, with D hard to call. In germline, CDR1 is SEHNR, CDR2 FQNEAQ (reference sequence). The CDR3 is 15 residues long. V lost 1 base and J lost 2, with 9 bases in between. CDR3: CASSLDPRAYNEQFF. In nucleotides, the CDR3 is TGTGCCAGCAGCTTAGATCCCCGAGCCTACAATGAGCAGTTCTTC.

This clone was observed a single time. The V gene is TRBV11-2, the J gene TRBJ1-4, with 10 bases matching TRBD1. V gave up 3 bases and J gave up 5 bases; unmatched junction bases: 3. The CDR3 consists of 15 residues. Germline V gene data show CDR1 as SGHAT and CDR2 as FQNNGV. The chain's CDR3 is CASSLTGGRNEKLFF. The CDR3 nucleotides are TGTGCCAGCAGCTTGACAGGGGGCCGGAATGAAAAACTGTTTTTT.

The V call is TRBV12-3 or TRBV12-4, the J call TRBJ1-4; 7 nucleotides line up with TRBD1. The CDR3 totals 13 residues. The junction had 8 bases not matched to a gene; V was cut back by 6 bases and J by 10 bases. In DNA form, the CDR3 reads TGTGCCAGCAGCCCAGACAGGGCGGGAAAACTGTTTTTT. Translating it yields CASSPDRAGKLFF.

This chain connects TRBV6-2 or TRBV6-3 to TRBJ1-2; 7 positions agree with TRBD1. The CDR3 covers 13 residues. CDR1 is MNHEY and CDR2 is SVGEGT in the germline V gene. The ends lost 4 bases at V and 3 bases at J; junction bases unmatched: 2. CDR3 bases: TGTGCCAGCAGTTCGAGGGGGCACTATGGCTACACCTTC. Its protein is CASSSRGHYGYTF.

This clone was detected a few times. This chain links TRBV7-9 with TRBJ2-5; TRBD2 aligns across 7 bases. The junction had 11 bases not matched to a gene; V was cut back by 5 bases and J by 5 bases. CDR1 and CDR2 (germline): SEHNR, FQNEAQ (reference sequence). The CDR3 length is 15 residues. CDR3 sequence: CASSRSAGVGETQYF. Written as DNA, the CDR3 is TGTGCCAGCAGCCGCTCCGCGGGGGTGGGGGAGACCCAGTACTTC.

The chain joins TRBV5-1 to TRBJ1-1; D call uncertain. This CDR3 has 13 amino acids. V shed 0 bases and J shed 4 bases, with 7 bases lying between them. Germline CDR1 SGHRS, CDR2 YFSETQ. CDR3: CASSLETGTEAFF. The CDR3 DNA is TGCGCCAGCAGCTTGGAGACGGGCACTGAAGCTTTCTTT.

The V call is TRBV14, the J call TRBJ1-1; D is uncertain. Germline loops: CDR1 SGHDN, CDR2 FVKESK. The ends were cut back, 5 bases at V and 0 bases at J, with 4 bases in the middle. This CDR3 is 12 amino acids long. In DNA form, the CDR3 reads TGTGCCAGCAGCTTAATGAACACTGAAGCTTTCTTT. Residues: CASSLMNTEAFF.

The sample holds a few counts of this clone. This rearrangement joins TRBV6-5 to TRBJ1-1, with a tentative D call TRBD1 (5 bases). This CDR3 comprises 13 residues. Germline CDR1 is MNHEY and CDR2 is SVGAGI. V lost 0 bases, J lost 4 bases, and 6 bases lay in between. The CDR3 spells CASSYSRGTEAFF. As DNA, the CDR3 is TGTGCCAGCAGTTACTCAAGGGGCACTGAAGCTTTCTTT.

This clone came up a few times. The V and J genes are TRBV27 and TRBJ1-2; 8 nucleotides align to TRBD1. The CDR3 has 12 amino acids. Per the germline V gene, CDR1 is MNHEY and CDR2 is SMNVEV (reference sequence). The V gene end was trimmed by 5 bases and the J gene end by 8 bases; junction bases not matched to a gene: 4. This CDR3 is CASSTGGRGYTF. CDR3 DNA sequence: TGTGCCAGCAGTACAGGGGGTAGAGGCTACACCTTC.

This rearrangement joins TRBV9 to TRBJ2-1, with 7 bases aligning to TRBD2. The junction had 11 bases not matched to a gene; V was cut back by 4 bases and J by 4 bases. This CDR3 has 16 amino acids. The germline CDR1 and CDR2 sequences are SGDLS and YYNGEE. The CDR3 nucleotides are TGTGCCAGCAGCCCTCGCGGGGGACCCATTTACAATGAGCAGTTCTTC. It encodes CASSPRGGPIYNEQFF. Variable domain in full (rest from reference TRBV9 and TRBJ2-1): DSGVTQTPKHLITATGQRVTLRCSPRSGDLSVYWYQQSLDQGLQFLIQYYNGEERAKGNILERFSAQQFPDLHSELNLSSLELGDSALYFCASSPRGGPIYNEQFFGPGTRLTVL.

V usage is TRBV18 and J usage is TRBJ2-7; TRBD2 is a possible D gene (5 bases). V was clipped by 4 bases and J by 1 base, with 8 bases between them. The CDR3 is 13 amino acids. The germline V gene has CDR1 KGHSH and CDR2 LQKENI. The CDR3, as DNA: TGTGCCAGCTCACTAGCGAGTTCCTACGAGCAGTACTTC. Amino acids: CASSLASSYEQYF.

This clone was seen once. This specimen includes other DNA sequences encoding the same CDR3. J is TRBJ2-7 and V is TRBV5-1, with 11 bases that match TRBD2. The CDR3 is made up of 14 amino acids. With 2 bases clipped from V and 5 bases from J, the junction kept 3 bases outside the gene matches. Germline CDR1 reads SGHRS; CDR2 reads YFSETQ. The CDR3 coding sequence is TGCGCCAGCAGCTTAACTAGCGGGAGCCACGAGCAGTACTTC. Protein sequence: CASSLTSGSHEQYF.